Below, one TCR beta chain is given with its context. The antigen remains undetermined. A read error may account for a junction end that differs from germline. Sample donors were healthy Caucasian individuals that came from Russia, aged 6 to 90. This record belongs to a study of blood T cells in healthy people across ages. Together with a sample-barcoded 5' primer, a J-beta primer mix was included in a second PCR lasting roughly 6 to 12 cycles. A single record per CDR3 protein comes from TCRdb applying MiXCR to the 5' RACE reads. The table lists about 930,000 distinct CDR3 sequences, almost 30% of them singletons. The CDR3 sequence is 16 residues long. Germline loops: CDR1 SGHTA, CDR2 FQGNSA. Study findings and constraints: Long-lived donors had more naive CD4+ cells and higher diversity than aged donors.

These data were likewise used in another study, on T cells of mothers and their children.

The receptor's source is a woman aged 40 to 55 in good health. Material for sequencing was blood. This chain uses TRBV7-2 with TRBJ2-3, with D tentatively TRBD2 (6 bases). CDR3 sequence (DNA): TGTGCCGGCAGCTTCGGCCTTAGCGGTAGCACAGATACGCAGTATTTT. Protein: CAGSFGLSGSTDTQYF.